These 26 T cell receptor beta chains were all obtained from the same sample, sequenced in a study of T cells in Graves' hyperthyroidism and ophthalmopathy. Amplified regions were TCR beta CDR3 sequences from RNA transcripts. The TCR CDR3 first-round RT-PCR relied on the HTBI primer set. A single record per CDR3 protein comes from TCRdb applying MiXCR to the multiplex PCR reads. The data hold hundreds of thousands of distinct CDR3 sequences, with 12% to 15% observed a single time. Sequenced input: blood. The receptors shown here come from a woman younger than 35 with Graves' hyperthyroidism.

The chain links TRBV10-1 to TRBJ1-5, with a possible D match to TRBD1 (6 bases). Germline lookup yields CDR1 WNHNN and CDR2 SYGVQD (reference sequence). Deletions cut 2 bases from V and 2 bases from J, with 19 bases between. The CDR3 spans 18 residues. The CDR3 region has the DNA TGCGCCAGCAGTGAGAGTAAGACAGGTGATCGGGGCAATCAGCCCCAGCATTTT. It translates to CASSESKTGDRGNQPQHF.

Many counts were recorded for this clonotype. The rearrangement joins TRBV11-3 to TRBJ2-3; D is unresolved. The CDR3 is made up of 14 amino acids. Germline V CDR1 and CDR2: SGHNT, YENEEA. V was shortened by 0 bases and J by 5 bases, with 9 bases between the two germline ends. The CDR3: CASSLDRDRDTQYF. DNA of the CDR3: TGTGCCAGCAGCTTAGATCGCGATAGAGATACGCAGTATTTT.

In the case of this clonotype: Possible read error: a much larger clone is one base away. The chain employs TRBV6-1 and TRBJ1-1, with D possibly matching TRBD1 (6 bases). The CDR3 contains 13 residues. CDR1 MNHNS and CDR2 SASEGT come from the germline V gene. Trimming cost V 6 bases and J 2 bases, with 10 bases left between them. For the CDR3, the DNA is TGTGCCAGCAGAACGACAGGTAACACTGAAGCTTTCTTT. Encoded protein: CASRTTGNTEAFF.

The CDR3 here is CASSMGRTGGETQYF. The CDR3 DNA reads as TGTGCCAGTAGTATGGGCCGGACAGGCGGGGAGACCCAGTACTTC. The chain carries TRBV19 and TRBJ2-5; 7 bases are shared with TRBD1. The CDR3 extends over 15 amino acids. The junction had 9 bases not matched to a gene; V was cut back by 3 bases and J by 5 bases. CDR1 is LNHDA, CDR2 SQIVND, per germline (reference sequence).

The rearrangement uses TRBV3-1 and TRBJ1-4; D is undetermined. V lost 1 base and J lost 8, with 32 bases in between. The germline V gene encodes CDR1 LGHDT and CDR2 YNNKEL (reference sequence). This CDR3 is built from 21 residues. Here the CDR3 DNA reads TGTGCCAGCAGCCAAGTCTCTAAAGTCTCAGTCCGGTTACAGATTGGAGAAAAACTGTTTTTT. This translates into CASSQVSKVSVRLQIGEKLFF.

The rearrangement links TRBV25-1 to TRBJ1-2; 10 bases align to TRBD1. With 3 bases clipped from V and 4 bases from J, the junction kept 8 bases outside the gene matches. This CDR3 spans 16 amino acids. Per the germline V gene, CDR1 is MGHDK and CDR2 is SYGVNS. DNA of the CDR3: TGTGCCAGCAGTGACTTTTCGCGACAGGGGGCCTATGGCTACACCTTC. Its translation is CASSDFSRQGAYGYTF.

The V and J genes are TRBV10-3 and TRBJ1-1; D is undetermined. Between the trimmed V and J ends, which lost 6 bases and 3 bases, there was a span of 20 bases. The CDR3 sequence is 16 residues long. In germline, CDR1 is ENHRY, CDR2 SYGVKD. The CDR3 region is CAIRPGWWRADTEAFF. CDR3 DNA: TGTGCCATCAGACCAGGTTGGTGGAGGGCGGACACTGAAGCTTTCTTT.

This clonotype was counted ten times or more. The gene calls are TRBV24-1 and TRBJ2-1, with TRBD2 as a possible D gene (5 bases). This CDR3 spans 15 amino acids. In germline, CDR1 is KGHDR, CDR2 SFDVKD. The V end lost 2 bases, the J end lost 2 bases, and 9 bases lay between the germline ends. The CDR3: CATSDSGIAYNEQFF. The CDR3 DNA reads as TGTGCCACCAGTGATTCGGGGATTGCCTACAATGAGCAGTTCTTC.

This clonotype was found many times. CDR3 nucleotides: TGTGCCAGCAGCATGAGGGAGATGAACACTGAAGCTTTCTTT. Residues: CASSMREMNTEAFF. The chain links TRBV11-3 to TRBJ1-1; D gene uncertain. CDR3 size: 14 residues. The V gene's germline CDR1 is SGHNT and CDR2 YENEEA. Trimming cost V 5 bases and J 0 bases, with 10 bases left between them.

The chain joins TRBV7-9 to TRBJ2-1; possible D gene TRBD2, 6 bases. The V gene's germline CDR1 is SEHNR and CDR2 FQNEAQ (reference sequence). Trimming shortened V by 5 bases and J by 14 bases, and 22 bases separated the two germline ends. The CDR3 is 14 amino acids. The CDR3: CASSPSDLGEREFF. The CDR3 DNA reads TGTGCCAGCAGCCCCTCAGATCTCGGGGAGCGGGAGTTCTTC.

The J gene is TRBJ1-1, the V gene TRBV28; D is uncertain. From germline, CDR1 is MDHEN and CDR2 SYDVKM. The CDR3 is made up of 17 amino acids. V was trimmed by 3 bases and J by 0 bases, leaving 17 bases between them. CDR3 DNA sequence: TGTGCCAGCAGTTTGGAACCATCCCTTCTCGTGAACACTGAAGCTTTCTTT. Residues: CASSLEPSLLVNTEAFF.

This clonotype came up a few times. The CDR3 nucleotides read TGTGCCAGCAGACTTGGACTGGGGGACATTCAGTACTTC. Translated, it gives CASRLGLGDIQYF. The gene calls are TRBV6-2 or TRBV6-3 and TRBJ2-4; D could derive from TRBD1 or TRBD2 (5 bases each). V gave up 6 bases and J gave up 8 bases, with 14 bases separating them. Looked up from germline, CDR1 is MNHEY and CDR2 is SVGEGT. The length of the CDR3 is 13 residues.

This chain connects TRBV3-1 to TRBJ1-1; no reliable D call. Trimming took off 3 bases at V and 8 bases at J, with 7 bases between the two ends. The CDR3 loop spans 11 amino acids. Per the germline V gene, CDR1 is LGHDT and CDR2 is YNNKEL (reference sequence). The DNA for the CDR3 is TGTGCCAGCAGCCAGCCAGGAGAAGCTTTCTTT. The encoded protein is CASSQPGEAFF.

This clonotype was counted only a few times. This chain's CDR3 is CASSGGFGQGGGYTF. The CDR3 DNA is TGTGCCAGCAGCGGGGGCTTTGGACAGGGGGGAGGCTACACCTTC. The chain joins TRBV5-6 to TRBJ1-2, with 10 bases lining up with TRBD1. Trimming removed 4 bases from V and 8 bases from J; junction bases left unmatched: 11. This CDR3 region has 15 residues. Germline CDR1 SGHDT, CDR2 YYEEEE.

This clonotype was seen at least ten times. The V call is TRBV28, the J call TRBJ2-5, with TRBD2 matching over 7 bases. The germline CDR1 and CDR2 sequences are MDHEN and SYDVKM. Trimming removed 4 bases from V and 2 bases from J; junction bases left unmatched: 10. The CDR3 consists of 16 residues. The CDR3 DNA reads TGTGCCAGCAGTTCTCCCGCGGCGGGGGAACAAGAGACCCAGTACTTC. Amino acids: CASSSPAAGEQETQYF.

The chain uses TRBV6-5 and TRBJ1-5; D is possibly TRBD1 (6 bases). V was trimmed by 2 bases and J by 0 bases, leaving 8 bases between them. CDR1 and CDR2 (germline): MNHEY, SVGAGI. CDR3 length: 15 residues. DNA for the CDR3: TGTGCCAGCAGTTACACAGGGCATAGCAATCAGCCCCAGCATTTT. Translated: CASSYTGHSNQPQHF.

This clonotype was seen many times. The gene calls are TRBV28 and TRBJ2-1; unclear D gene. The CDR3 totals 14 residues. V lost 5 bases to trimming and J lost 0 bases, with 8 bases between them. The germline V gene encodes CDR1 MDHEN and CDR2 SYDVKM. Here the CDR3 reads CASSESVSYNEQFF. The CDR3 DNA follows: TGTGCCAGCAGTGAATCAGTCTCCTACAATGAGCAGTTCTTC.

The rearrangement uses TRBV5-5 and TRBJ2-5; TRBD2 matches at 11 bases. This CDR3 has 15 residues. Germline V lookup: CDR1 SGHKS, CDR2 YYEKEE (reference sequence). V lost 6 bases to trimming and J lost 1 base; unmatched junction nucleotides: 5. CDR3 nucleotides: TGTGCCAGCACTCTAACTAGCGGGAGCCAAGAGACCCAGTACTTC. It codes for CASTLTSGSQETQYF.

The V and J genes are TRBV9 and TRBJ2-7; weak D call: TRBD2 (6 bases). The CDR3 runs to 15 residues. V was shortened by 0 bases and J by 2 bases, with 12 bases between the two germline ends. Germline CDR1 is SGDLS and CDR2 is YYNGEE. The CDR3 region has the DNA TGTGCCAGCAGCGTAGGGGGGGAGTACGCCTACGAGCAGTACTTC. Translation gives CASSVGGEYAYEQYF.

The sample holds many counts of this clonotype. The chain employs TRBV5-1 and TRBJ2-1; 7 positions agree with TRBD1. The CDR3 extends over 15 amino acids. The ends lost 0 bases at V and 7 bases at J; junction bases unmatched: 7. Germline CDR1 and CDR2: SGHRS and YFSETQ. CDR3 nucleotides: TGCGCCAGCAGCTTGGCGGACAGGAATCTGAATGAGCAGTTCTTC. This encodes CASSLADRNLNEQFF. The entire variable domain, with the rest obtained from reference TRBV5-1 and TRBJ2-1, is as follows: KAGVTQTPRYLIKTRGQQVTLSCSPISGHRSVSWYQQTPGQGLQFLFEYFSETQRNKGNFPGRFSGRQFSNSRSEMNVSTLELGDSALYLCASSLADRNLNEQFFGPGTRLTVL.

There are many counts of this clonotype. The chain couples TRBV28 to TRBJ2-3, with 9 bases matching TRBD2. J was trimmed by 1 base and V by 8 bases; bases with no gene match: 4. CDR1 is MDHEN and CDR2 is SYDVKM in the germline V gene. This CDR3 has 14 amino acids. The CDR3 sequence is CASGRTSGTDTQYF. Here the CDR3 DNA reads TGTGCCAGCGGTCGGACTAGCGGCACAGATACGCAGTATTTT.

The sample holds many counts of this clonotype. The chain is built from TRBV11-2 and TRBJ2-2; 9 bases are shared with TRBD2. The CDR3 is 15 amino acids. Germline loops: CDR1 SGHAT, CDR2 FQNNGV. V lost 8 bases and J lost 1; bases outside the gene matches: 5. The CDR3 loop reads CASFETSGNTGELFF. As DNA, the CDR3 is TGTGCCAGCTTCGAGACTAGCGGGAACACCGGGGAGCTGTTTTTT.

This clonotype was detected many times. The genes are TRBV13 and TRBJ1-3, with TRBD1 matching over 8 bases. Germline trimming cut 2 bases from V and 6 bases from J; bases unmatched to any gene: 3. The germline V gene has CDR1 PRHDT and CDR2 FYEKMQ (reference sequence). CDR3 size: 14 residues. The CDR3 nucleotides are TGTGCCAGCAGCTTACACAGGGGGTTAAACACCATATATTTT. Encoded protein: CASSLHRGLNTIYF. Full variable domain (outside the CDR3, taken from reference TRBV13 and TRBJ1-3): AAGVIQSPRHLIKEKRETATLKCYPIPRHDTVYWYQQGPGQDPQFLISFYEKMQSDKGSIPDRFSAQQFSDYHSELNMSSLELGDSALYFCASSLHRGLNTIYFGEGSWLTVV.

A few counts support this clonotype. The chain couples TRBV7-8 to TRBJ2-1; tentative D call: TRBD1 (6 bases). Germline CDR1 is SGHVS and CDR2 is FQNEAQ. Trimming took off 5 bases at V and 3 bases at J, with 20 bases between the two ends. This CDR3 has 17 amino acids. In DNA, the CDR3 is TGTGCCAGCAGCACACTACCTACAGGGCTCCTCTACAATGAGCAGTTCTTC. Amino acid sequence: CASSTLPTGLLYNEQFF.

This clonotype occurred a few times. The chain is built from TRBV20-1 and TRBJ2-1, with D unclear. Germline CDR1 DFQATT, CDR2 SNEGSKA (reference sequence). The CDR3 is 14 amino acids. V was cut by 2 bases and J by 0 bases, with 8 bases left in between. Here the CDR3 DNA reads TGCAGTGCTAGACCTCCCCACTCCTACAATGAGCAGTTCTTC. Its protein product is CSARPPHSYNEQFF.

This clonotype came up a few times. This sequence joins TRBV5-1 and TRBJ1-2; D perhaps matches TRBD1 (5 bases). Germline-derived CDR1 and CDR2 are SGHRS and YFSETQ. The V and J ends lost 4 bases and 2 bases respectively, with 12 bases between them. This CDR3 has 14 residues. CDR3 sequence reads: CASSDSPGNYGYTF. CDR3 DNA: TGCGCCAGCAGCGACTCCCCAGGGAACTATGGCTACACCTTC.